A single sample is the source of the 13 T cell receptor beta chains below, sequenced in a study of post-analysis software for immune sequencing data. Prepared TCR beta cDNA libraries contained unique molecular identifiers. Each CDR3 protein gets one entry after TCRdb re-called the PCR reads with MiXCR. Of roughly 540,000 distinct CDR3 sequences listed, 30% to 40% were seen once; the top ten hold around 5.9%. Study results and limitations: Patients showed TRBV5-6, TRBV5-1 and TRBV20-1 among a few TRBV segments more frequent than in controls.

For these receptors, no antigen is known. The specimen sequenced was blood. Receptor source: a girl aged 2 to 17 with multiple sclerosis.

The V and J genes are TRBV11-2 and TRBJ2-5; possibly TRBD1 for D (5 bases). Trimming stripped 5 bases from V and 2 bases from J, with 21 bases between. Germline V gives CDR1 SGHAT, CDR2 FQNNGV. CDR3 length: 17 residues. The CDR3 here is CASSPSLARARQETQYF. The DNA for the CDR3 is TGTGCCAGCAGCCCCAGTTTAGCCAGGGCTAGACAAGAGACCCAGTACTTC.

This clonotype was found many times. J is TRBJ2-5 and V is TRBV20-1, with TRBD1 as a possible D gene (6 bases). Germline-derived CDR1 and CDR2 are DFQATT and SNEGSKA (reference sequence). V lost 5 bases and J lost 5, with 15 bases in between. The CDR3 sequence is 13 residues long. The CDR3 region has the DNA TGCAGTGCTGGGACGGGAAGGGGGGAGACCCAGTACTTC. It yields the protein CSAGTGRGETQYF.

The rearrangement joins TRBV29-1 to TRBJ1-4; D is unclear. Germline CDR1 reads SQVTM; CDR2 reads ANQGSEA. This CDR3 has 13 amino acids. V shed 6 bases and J shed 0 bases, with 8 bases lying between them. CDR3 sequence (DNA): TGCAGCGTGGGAGAAGCAACTAATGAAAAACTGTTTTTT. Translation gives CSVGEATNEKLFF.

This chain joins TRBV29-1 and TRBJ2-3; D gene uncertain. From germline, CDR1 is SQVTM and CDR2 ANQGSEA. Trimming took 3 bases from V and 7 from J, leaving 14 bases between them. The CDR3 contains 13 residues. The DNA of the CDR3 is TGCAGCGTTGACCTAACTATTGGGAATACGCAGTATTTT. It translates to CSVDLTIGNTQYF.

The V and J genes are TRBV29-1 and TRBJ2-5; D is unclear. CDR3 size: 14 residues. Germline V CDR1 and CDR2: SQVTM, ANQGSEA. V lost 7 bases, J lost 5 bases, and 20 bases lay in between. The CDR3 region is CSALLGWRTETQYF. Here the CDR3 DNA reads TGCAGCGCCTTATTGGGGTGGAGAACGGAGACCCAGTACTTC.

The chain employs TRBV4-1 and TRBJ2-7; weak D call: TRBD2 (6 bases). Germline-derived CDR1 and CDR2 are MGHRA and YSYEKL. This CDR3 has 16 residues. V lost 0 bases, J lost 4 bases, and 16 bases lay in between. Here the CDR3 DNA reads TGCGCCAGCAGCCAAGAATGGACTAAGGCAGGGTACGAGCAGTACTTC. Translation gives CASSQEWTKAGYEQYF.

The chain employs TRBV20-1 and TRBJ1-6, with D maybe TRBD1 (5 bases). The CDR3 covers 14 residues. Trimming stripped 6 bases from V and 10 bases from J, with 19 bases between. The germline CDR1 and CDR2 sequences are DFQATT and SNEGSKA (reference sequence). CDR3: CSAGDQGPKSPLHF. For the CDR3, the DNA is TGCAGTGCCGGTGATCAGGGCCCCAAATCACCCCTCCACTTT.

V and J are TRBV3-1 and TRBJ2-5; TRBD2 aligns across 11 bases. This CDR3 region has 17 residues. Germline CDR1 and CDR2: LGHDT and YNNKEL (reference sequence). J was trimmed by 6 bases and V by 4 bases; bases with no gene match: 13. The CDR3 loop is CASSPPIAGGLVKTQYF. CDR3 coding DNA: TGTGCCAGCAGCCCCCCTATAGCGGGGGGGCTAGTAAAGACCCAGTACTTC.

The chain employs TRBV7-6 and TRBJ2-5, with 10 nucleotides matching TRBD2. V was clipped by 1 base and J by 1 base; unmatched bases: 6. Per the germline V gene, CDR1 is SGHVS and CDR2 is FNYEAQ. CDR3 length equals 17 residues. The chain's CDR3 is CASSLGVAGGPQETQYF. The CDR3 region has the DNA TGTGCCAGCAGCTTAGGGGTAGCGGGGGGACCCCAAGAGACCCAGTACTTC.

The CDR3, as DNA: TGTGCCAGCAACACTTTAAGTACTACGGGGTACAGCTCCTACAATGAGCAGTTCTTC. Its translation is CASNTLSTTGYSSYNEQFF. The chain recombines TRBV12-3 or TRBV12-4 with TRBJ2-1; the D gene is possibly TRBD2 (5 bases). This CDR3 is 19 amino acids long. Trimming removed 7 bases from V and 0 bases from J, with 25 bases in between.

The V gene is TRBV13, the J gene TRBJ1-2; tentative D call: TRBD1 (6 bases). Germline CDR1 reads PRHDT; CDR2 reads FYEKMQ (reference sequence). The length of the CDR3 is 15 residues. V lost 0 bases and J lost 8, with 16 bases in between. The CDR3 coding sequence is TGTGCCAGCAGCTTAGGCAGAACAGGGTCTCGCGGCTACACCTTC. Protein: CASSLGRTGSRGYTF.

The chain carries TRBV5-6 and TRBJ1-6; D not certain. The V gene lost 3 bases and the J gene lost 11 bases, with 9 bases spanning the gap. Per the germline V gene, CDR1 is SGHDT and CDR2 is YYEEEE. The CDR3 consists of 12 residues. In DNA, the CDR3 is TGTGCCAGCAGCTCCCCGGGAGCACCCCTCCACTTT. Translation gives CASSSPGAPLHF.

The chain uses TRBV7-8 and TRBJ2-1, with 10 bases aligning to TRBD2. This CDR3 spans 14 amino acids. Germline CDR1 reads SGHVS; CDR2 reads FQNEAQ. The junction had 0 bases not matched to a gene; V was cut back by 1 base and J by 6 bases. The CDR3 region is CASSLGTSGNEQFF. The CDR3, as DNA: TGTGCCAGCAGCTTAGGGACTAGCGGCAATGAGCAGTTCTTC. Complete variable domain (other parts from reference TRBV7-8 and TRBJ2-1): GAGVSQSPRYKVAKRGQDVALRCDPISGHVSLFWYQQALGQGPEFLTYFQNEAQLDKSGLPSDRFFAERPEGSVSTLKIQRTQQEDSAVYLCASSLGTSGNEQFFGPGTRLTVL.